This T cell receptor beta chain was retrieved from a study of neurological immune-mediated disorders. Unsorted libraries used 2 million PBMCs kept at -80 degrees C. Germline CDR1 reads SQVTM; CDR2 reads ANQGSEA. V gave up 6 bases and J gave up 3 bases; unmatched junction bases: 7. CDR3 size: 15 residues. This clonotype was counted ten times or more. Its antigen is unknown. The method for making cDNA was 5'RACE, and it used 10-nucleotide random UMIs. Over 200 million TCR-beta sequences from 15-18 subjects came from every sequencing run. TCRdb called the 5' RACE reads again in MiXCR, with one record for every CDR3 protein. In the table there are just under 60,000 distinct CDR3 sequences, less than 2.5% of which are singletons. Whole-study findings and limits: Patients with HTLV-1-associated myelopathy showed the most TCR clonal expansion. Those with multiple sclerosis showed the least, falling below healthy controls.

This clonotype was obtained from a man aged 50 to 59 with multiple sclerosis. Sequences were obtained from PBMCs. The J gene is TRBJ1-3, the V gene TRBV29-1, with TRBD1 matching over 11 bases. CDR3 region: CSVRTGGLGGNTIYF. The CDR3 DNA reads TGCAGCGTCCGGACAGGGGGCCTAGGTGGAAACACCATATATTTT.